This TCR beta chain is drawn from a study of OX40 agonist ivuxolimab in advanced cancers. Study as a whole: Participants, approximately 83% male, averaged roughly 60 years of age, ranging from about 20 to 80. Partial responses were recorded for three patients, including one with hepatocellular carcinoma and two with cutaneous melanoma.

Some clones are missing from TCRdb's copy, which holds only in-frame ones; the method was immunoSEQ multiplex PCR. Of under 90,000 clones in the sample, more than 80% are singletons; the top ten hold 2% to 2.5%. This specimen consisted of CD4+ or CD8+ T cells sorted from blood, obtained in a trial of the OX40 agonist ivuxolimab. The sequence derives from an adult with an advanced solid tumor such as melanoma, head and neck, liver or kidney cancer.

CDR3 in DNA: TGTGCCAGCAGCCACCAGGGAGCAGATACGCAGTATTTT. Residues: CASSHQGADTQYF. The V call is TRBV4-2, the J call TRBJ2-3; possibly TRBD1 or TRBD2 for D (5 bases each). Germline CDR1 reads LGHNA; CDR2 reads YNFKEQ. The V end was cut by 3 bases, the J end by 4 bases, with 8 bases between. The CDR3 covers 13 residues.